Detailed here is one T cell receptor beta chain. The data derive from a study of blood T cell repertoires in COVID-19. Study information: Acute-phase and convalescent COVID-19 samples originated in the United States, Italy and Spain.

Under the authors' procedure: Nucleated cell number was recorded as an estimate derived from reference gene primer amplification. Generated by immunoSEQ multiplex PCR, the TCRdb table keeps only in-frame clones and is missing some. From that table come the V and J calls and clone size; the DNA was used to work out D and trimming. The sample holds about 140,000 clones, more than 65% seen once. V shed 3 bases, J shed 7 bases, and the junction held 3 bases outside the gene matches. This CDR3 has 13 amino acids. Germline CDR1 reads SGHNT; CDR2 reads YENEEA. This clonotype originated in a woman in her fifties or sixties with acute or convalescent COVID-19. Material for sequencing was peripheral blood. This chain connects TRBV11-3 to TRBJ2-1; 7 bases fit TRBD2. The chain's CDR3 is CASSLGGVNEQFF. CDR3 nucleotide sequence: TGTGCCAGCAGCTTGGGAGGGGTGAATGAGCAGTTCTTC.